This TCR beta chain was identified in a study of technical replicates of blood from a handful of donors. Clones were read by immunoSEQ multiplex PCR, and TCRdb kept only the in-frame ones, dropping some. The sample records tens of thousands of clones, over 75% being singletons. From germline, CDR1 is MNHEY and CDR2 SVGAGI. Trimming cost V 0 bases and J 0 bases, with 8 bases left between them. CDR3 length equals 15 residues. Sequenced input: T cells isolated from PBMCs. This clonotype was obtained from a human donor in good health. The chain recombines TRBV6-5 with TRBJ1-1; unclear D gene. The CDR3 loop reads CASSYSSAMNTEAFF. CDR3 sequence (DNA): TGTGCCAGCAGTTACTCGAGTGCCATGAACACTGAAGCTTTCTTT.